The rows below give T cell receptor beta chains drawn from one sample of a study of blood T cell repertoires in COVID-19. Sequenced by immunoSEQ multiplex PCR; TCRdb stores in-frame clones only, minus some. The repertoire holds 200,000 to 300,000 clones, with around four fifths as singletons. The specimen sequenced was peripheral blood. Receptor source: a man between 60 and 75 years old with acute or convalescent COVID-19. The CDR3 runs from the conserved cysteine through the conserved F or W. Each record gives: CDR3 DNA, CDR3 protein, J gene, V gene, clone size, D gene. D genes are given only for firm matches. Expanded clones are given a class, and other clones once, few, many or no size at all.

TGTGCCAGCAGTTTACCGATCGTGCGTGAAGCTTTCTTT,CASSLPIVREAFF,TRBJ1-1,TRBV28,.,.
TGTGCCATCGGGACTGAGGAGAACACTGAAGCTTTCTTT,CAIGTEENTEAFF,TRBJ1-1,TRBV10-3,.,.
TGTGCCAGCAGTTCAGGACAGTTTTTTACCTACGAGCAGTACTTC,CASSSGQFFTYEQYF,TRBJ2-7,TRBV28,few,.
TGTGCCATCAGTGGGGCCGGACTAGCCGAATCCTACAATGAGCAGTTCTTC,CAISGAGLAESYNEQFF,TRBJ2-1,TRBV10-3,.,TRBD2
TGTGCCAGCAGCCGCGGTCAGGGAGGGGGCGAGCAGTACTTC,CASSRGQGGGEQYF,TRBJ2-7,TRBV6-6,.,.
TGTGCCAGCAGTCGGCAGACAGGCGTCTCCTCCTATAATTCACCCCTCCACTTT,CASSRQTGVSSYNSPLHF,TRBJ1-6,TRBV5-6,.,.
TGTGCCAGCAGCGAGGGGGGGGCATCGACAGATACGCAGTATTTT,CASSEGGASTDTQYF,TRBJ2-3,TRBV9,once,.
TGTGCCAGCAGCCAAGAACGGAGAGGCAGGGGTTCTTCACCCCTCCACTTT,CASSQERRGRGSSPLHF,TRBJ1-6,TRBV14,.,.
TGTGCCAGCTCAGCGAGGACAGGGTTTCAAGAGACCCAGTACTTC,CASSARTGFQETQYF,TRBJ2-5,TRBV18,.,TRBD1
TGTGCCAGCAGCTTGATGGGGCCGGGAGAGACCCAGTACTTC,CASSLMGPGETQYF,TRBJ2-5,TRBV11-3,few,.
TGTGCCAGTAGTAGAGGGAGGGTCGGCTACACCTTC,CASSRGRVGYTF,TRBJ1-2,TRBV19,few,.
TGTGCCAGCAGCTCCCCCCGGGGACTTCCTGAGACCGGGGAGCTGTTTTTT,CASSSPRGLPETGELFF,TRBJ2-2,TRBV9,.,.
TGTGCCAGCAGTGCCCAGACAGGGTTCGGCACTGAAGCTTTCTTT,CASSAQTGFGTEAFF,TRBJ1-1,TRBV25-1,.,TRBD1
TGTGCCAGCAGGGGGGCCAGGGATGAAGCTTTCTTT,CASRGARDEAFF,TRBJ1-1,TRBV2,.,.
TGTGCCAGCAGTCCCCTGAGGGGGCTTCCCCTAAACACCATATATTTT,CASSPLRGLPLNTIYF,TRBJ1-3,TRBV6-2/TRBV6-3,.,TRBD1
TGTGCCAGCAGCTTGCGGACAGACAATTCACCCCTCCACTTT,CASSLRTDNSPLHF,TRBJ1-6,TRBV5-4,.,.
TGTGCCAGCATCCCGAACCCAGAGGGCTCCTACAATGAGCAGTTCTTC,CASIPNPEGSYNEQFF,TRBJ2-1,TRBV6-6,few,.
TGTGCCACCTCTAGCCCTAGCCAGTACAATGAGCAGTTCTTC,CATSSPSQYNEQFF,TRBJ2-1,TRBV15,.,.
TGTGCCAGCAGGGGAGGGGACGGTAATTCACCCCTCCACTTT,CASRGGDGNSPLHF,TRBJ1-6,TRBV6-5,.,.
TGTGCCAGCAGCGAGGACAGGGTAATTTCTGGAAACACCATATATTTT,CASSEDRVISGNTIYF,TRBJ1-3,TRBV7-8,.,TRBD1
TGCGCCAGCAGCTTGGGGTCAGGGGTTCGGTACGAGCAGTACTTC,CASSLGSGVRYEQYF,TRBJ2-7,TRBV5-1,.,.
TGTGCCAGCAGGGGACAGAACAATCAGCCCCAGCATTTT,CASRGQNNQPQHF,TRBJ1-5,TRBV6-5,few,TRBD1